The present T cell receptor (beta chain) was sequenced within a study of blood T cell repertoires in COVID-19. This clone was detected once. Germline assignment: CDR1 SGHVS and CDR2 FQNEAQ. The CDR3 is 14 residues long. V was shortened by 3 bases and J by 8 bases, with 14 bases between the two germline ends. Sequenced by immunoSEQ multiplex PCR; TCRdb stores in-frame clones only, minus some. The sample includes some 140,000 clones, almost 85% of them seen just once. Sequencing used PBMCs or T cells enriched from blood (not recorded which). The chain recombines TRBV7-8 with TRBJ2-1, with a possible D match to TRBD1 (5 bases). The sequence derives from a man aged 35 to 55 with acute COVID-19. The CDR3 here is CASSFREKVDEQFF. CDR3 bases: TGTGCCAGCAGCTTCAGGGAAAAGGTCGATGAGCAGTTCTTC.